Presented here are 20 T cell receptor beta chains from one specimen sequenced in a study of blood T cell repertoires in COVID-19. TCRdb's table, derived via immunoSEQ multiplex PCR, lists solely in-frame clones and lacks some. The sample consists of under 200,000 clones, around 85% of them appearing once. The sample comprised peripheral blood. Receptors were obtained from a woman older than 75 with acute or convalescent COVID-19.

CDR3 sequence reads: CASGLGLAGDSYNEQFF. In DNA form, the CDR3 reads TGTGCTAGTGGTTTGGGACTAGCGGGAGACTCCTACAATGAGCAGTTCTTC. This chain uses TRBV12-5 with TRBJ2-1; 12 nucleotides match TRBD2. Germline V gene sequence: CDR1 LGHNT, CDR2 FRNRAP. Trimming removed 1 base from V and 0 bases from J; junction bases left unmatched: 1. This CDR3 comprises 17 residues.

The genes are TRBV5-4 and TRBJ2-2, with 8 bases that match TRBD2. The trim removed 1 base at V and 3 bases at J, leaving 5 bases unmatched. Per germline, CDR1 SGHNT and CDR2 YYREEE (reference sequence). The CDR3 is 16 residues long. The CDR3 DNA follows: TGTGCCAGCAGCTTGAAAGCGGGGGCCTACACCGGGGAGCTGTTTTTT. Translated: CASSLKAGAYTGELFF.

The V and J genes are TRBV18 and TRBJ1-3; D possibly corresponds to TRBD1 (5 bases). Per germline, CDR1 KGHSH and CDR2 LQKENI. Trimming left V 3 bases short and J 4 bases short, with 13 bases between. This CDR3 comprises 15 residues. CDR3: CASSPGGVTGNTIYF. The CDR3, as DNA: TGTGCCAGCTCACCCGGAGGGGTAACCGGAAACACCATATATTTT.

This sequence joins TRBV5-1 and TRBJ1-1; weak D call: TRBD1 (6 bases). Germline assignment: CDR1 SGHRS and CDR2 YFSETQ. Between the trimmed V and J ends, which lost 3 bases and 4 bases, there was a span of 19 bases. CDR3 length equals 16 residues. CDR3 DNA: TGCGCCAGCAGCTCTCTGGGCGGGGGCGAAAGCACTGAAGCTTTCTTT. It codes for CASSSLGGGESTEAFF.

The chain has TRBV6-5 and TRBJ2-7; D is uncertain. Germline values: CDR1 MNHEY, CDR2 SVGAGI. Deletions cut 6 bases from V and 0 bases from J, with 6 bases between. The CDR3 consists of 12 residues. The CDR3 is CASRTSSYEQYF. The DNA for the CDR3 is TGTGCCAGCAGAACGAGCTCCTACGAGCAGTACTTC.

This clone has a handful of counts. The V gene is TRBV10-3, the J gene TRBJ1-2; TRBD1 matches at 8 bases. Germline V gene lookup returns CDR1 ENHRY and CDR2 SYGVKD. CDR3 length equals 15 residues. The trim removed 7 bases at V and 0 bases at J, leaving 7 bases unmatched. CDR3 sequence reads: CAITWDRSSNYGYTF. The CDR3 DNA reads TGTGCCATCACGTGGGACAGGAGCTCTAACTATGGCTACACCTTC.

The rearrangement uses TRBV4-2 and TRBJ2-3; 7 bases agree with TRBD2. V shed 4 bases and J 4 bases; nucleotides not matched to a gene: 5. Germline V lookup: CDR1 LGHNA, CDR2 YNFKEQ. CDR3 length equals 14 residues. CDR3 sequence: CASSPRLAADTQYF. For the CDR3, the DNA is TGTGCCAGCAGCCCCCGGCTAGCGGCAGATACGCAGTATTTT.

The chain uses TRBV7-2 and TRBJ2-7, with 7 bases lining up with TRBD1. This CDR3 is built from 15 residues. Germline V gives CDR1 SGHTA, CDR2 FQGNSA. V lost 2 bases to trimming and J lost 0 bases; unmatched junction nucleotides: 4. The CDR3 reads CASSLLGTVSYEQYF. The CDR3 DNA is TGTGCCAGCAGCTTACTTGGGACAGTCTCCTACGAGCAGTACTTC.

V and J are TRBV6-1 and TRBJ2-1; D gene uncertain. CDR1 is MNHNS and CDR2 is SASEGT in the germline V gene. The CDR3 sequence is 15 residues long. The V end lost 2 bases, the J end lost 1 base, and 9 bases lay between the germline ends. The CDR3 loop is CASSENGGSYNEQFF. CDR3 sequence (DNA): TGTGCCAGCAGTGAAAACGGCGGATCCTACAATGAGCAGTTCTTC.

This clone was seen just once. V gene TRBV5-1 combines with J gene TRBJ1-3, with a tentative D call TRBD1 (6 bases). V dropped 3 bases and J dropped 0 bases, with 13 bases sitting between them. The V gene's germline CDR1 is SGHRS and CDR2 YFSETQ. The CDR3 sequence is 16 residues long. The CDR3, as DNA: TGCGCCAGCAGCTATAGTACAGGGACCTCTGGAAACACCATATATTTT. This encodes CASSYSTGTSGNTIYF.

V and J are TRBV15 and TRBJ1-2; TRBD1 is a possible D gene (6 bases). V lost 4 bases, J lost 5 bases, and 11 bases lay in between. Germline CDR1 reads LNHNV; CDR2 reads YYDKDF (reference sequence). The CDR3 extends over 13 amino acids. CDR3 in DNA: TGTGCCACCAGCACTCTTAGGGGGTATGGCTACACCTTC. The encoded protein is CATSTLRGYGYTF. The full variable domain, completed using reference TRBV15 and TRBJ1-2, is DAMVIQNPRYQVTQFGKPVTLSCSQTLNHNVMYWYQQKSSQAPKLLFHYYDKDFNNEADTPDNFQSRRPNTSFCFLDIRSPGLGDTAMYLCATSTLRGYGYTFGSGTRLTVV.

In DNA, the CDR3 is TGTGCCATCCTAGCTTCACCCGGGGGTACGCAGTATTTT. This gives the protein CAILASPGGTQYF. The chain uses TRBV10-3 and TRBJ2-3; D might be TRBD2 (6 bases). Germline CDR1 ENHRY, CDR2 SYGVKD. Trimming removed 8 bases from V and 8 bases from J, with 17 bases in between. The CDR3 runs 13 residues.

This chain connects TRBV9 to TRBJ2-7, with D perhaps TRBD1 (6 bases). The ends were cut back, 2 bases at V and 0 bases at J, with 9 bases in the middle. This CDR3 is 14 amino acids long. CDR1 SGDLS and CDR2 YYNGEE come from the germline V gene. The chain's CDR3 is CASSVRTDSYEQYF. Here the CDR3 DNA reads TGTGCCAGCAGCGTGAGGACAGACTCCTACGAGCAGTACTTC.

This chain uses TRBV5-4 with TRBJ2-1; no firm D call. The V gene's germline CDR1 is SGHNT and CDR2 YYREEE (reference sequence). The CDR3 covers 14 residues. Trimming left V 0 bases short and J 6 bases short, with 10 bases between. DNA of the CDR3: TGTGCCAGCAGCTTGGCTACCCTAGTCAATGAGCAGTTCTTC. Translated, it gives CASSLATLVNEQFF.

CDR3 in amino acids: CATSDPRQAYGYTF. CDR3 nucleotide sequence: TGTGCCACCAGTGATCCCCGACAGGCCTATGGCTACACCTTC. V and J are TRBV24-1 and TRBJ1-2; D possibly corresponds to TRBD1 (6 bases). The V end lost 3 bases, the J end lost 4 bases, and 11 bases lay between the germline ends. Germline V lookup: CDR1 KGHDR, CDR2 SFDVKD. This CDR3 has 14 residues.

The chain joins TRBV12-5 to TRBJ2-3; a weak D match, TRBD2 (5 bases). The CDR3 runs to 13 residues. The ends were cut back, 1 base at V and 9 bases at J, with 11 bases in the middle. Germline CDR1 reads LGHNT; CDR2 reads FRNRAP. CDR3 region: CASGLALPGTQYF. CDR3 sequence (DNA): TGTGCTAGTGGTTTGGCACTTCCGGGGACGCAGTATTTT.

This clone was picked up a small number of times. The chain carries TRBV5-4 and TRBJ2-2; TRBD2 matches at 15 bases. This CDR3 is 15 amino acids long. Losses at the gene ends were 4 bases for V and 8 bases for J; bases not matched to a gene: 3. Germline CDR1 SGHNT, CDR2 YYREEE (reference sequence). The CDR3 loop reads CASSRGLAGGGELFF. CDR3 coding DNA: TGTGCCAGCAGCCGCGGACTAGCGGGAGGGGGGGAGCTGTTTTTT.

V and J are TRBV4-1 and TRBJ2-3, with 8 positions matching TRBD2. The germline V gene has CDR1 MGHRA and CDR2 YSYEKL. The CDR3 extends over 17 amino acids. Germline trimming cut 5 bases from V and 0 bases from J; bases unmatched to any gene: 10. This CDR3 is CASSSTPASGSTDTQYF. Written as DNA, the CDR3 is TGCGCCAGCAGCTCGACCCCGGCTAGCGGGAGCACAGATACGCAGTATTTT.

The chain recombines TRBV19 with TRBJ2-4; 7 bases are a match to TRBD1. The V gene end was trimmed by 6 bases and the J gene end by 7 bases; junction bases not matched to a gene: 6. From germline, CDR1 is LNHDA and CDR2 SQIVND (reference sequence). The length of the CDR3 is 13 residues. CDR3: CASSQGDRNIQYF. The CDR3 coding sequence is TGTGCCAGTAGCCAGGGGGATCGGAACATTCAGTACTTC.

The chain links TRBV4-2 to TRBJ1-1, with D tentatively TRBD1 (6 bases). Germline CDR1 and CDR2: LGHNA and YNFKEQ. Trimming left V 0 bases short and J 6 bases short, with 8 bases between. This CDR3 has 13 residues. The CDR3 region has the DNA TGTGCCAGCAGCCAAGATAAGGGGGCTGAAGCTTTCTTT. Its translation: CASSQDKGAEAFF.